This T cell receptor (beta chain) was recorded in a study of blood T cell repertoires in COVID-19. Only in-frame clones appear in the TCRdb table, and some are missing; sequencing was by immunoSEQ multiplex PCR. This table has just over 250,000 clones, 91% appearing once. Germline V gene sequence: CDR1 SGHAT, CDR2 FQNNGV. Trimming took 6 bases from V and 11 from J; bases not matched to a gene: 6. This CDR3 is 11 amino acids long. Seattle cases were enrolled at active infection and followed longitudinally. Sequencing was done on a sample of peripheral blood. This TCR came from a young adult with COVID-19, enrolled during active disease. The rearrangement joins TRBV11-2 to TRBJ2-7; 8 bases fit TRBD2. CDR3 sequence: CASSRPGREYF. For the CDR3, the DNA is TGTGCCAGCAGTCGACCCGGGAGGGAGTACTTC.